The following is a T cell receptor (beta chain) sequence with its context. This clone came up once. The antigen this receptor binds is unknown. Per-nucleotide qualities are absent, and no much larger clonotype sits a single base away. Libraries were constructed by the immunoSEQ multiplex PCR assay. TCRdb limited this immuneACCESS table to in-frame rearrangements with V and J called. A share of clones is missing; checked studies link under half to unresolved V genes, and the rest is unexplained. The sample profile shows tens of thousands of clones; around 86% of them were found once. The ten largest clones capture roughly 8.9% of the sample. This sample was taken from a study of control samples from healthy donors and cancer patients (dated by TCRdb to the early 2020s). V is shortened by 3 bases, J by 2 bases, and the region joining them spans 8 bases. The germline V gene (reference sequence) sets CDR1 to DFQATT and CDR2 to SNEGSKA. The CDR3 starts with the cysteine, ends with the phenylalanine, and has 13 residues. The CDR3 DNA has 39 bases and is translated from base 1.

The sequence links TRBV20-1 to TRBJ1-3, with TRBD1 as a weak D call on 6 bases. The TCR sequence derives from a woman between 45 and 65 years old with colorectal cancer. Sequencing input: PBMCs. The CDR3 has the sequence CSASSGAGNTIYF. The DNA is as follows: TGCAGTGCTAGTTCAGGGGCTGGAAACACCATATATTTT.